This T cell receptor (beta chain) was captured by sequencing in a study of CD8 T cells in Susac syndrome. Germline values: CDR1 SNHLY, CDR2 FYNNEI. V lost 1 base, J lost 3 bases, and 18 bases lay in between. This CDR3 contains 17 residues. Random hexamers were used to reverse transcribe the RNA input (about 0.5 to 1 ug). Amplification of TCR beta CDR3 was carried out by immunoSEQ multiplex PCR, which covered 54 Vbeta and 13 Jbeta segments. TCRdb recomputed calls from the immunoSEQ multiplex PCR reads with MiXCR, one row per CDR3 protein. The table has 78,000 or so distinct CDR3 sequences, approximately 94% seen once; the top ten hold 0.35% to 0.5%. Multiple sclerosis controls were treatment-naive patients with stable or active relapsing-remitting disease. Negative isolation was used for CD8+ and CD4+ T cells and FACS enrichment for TEMRA cells.

This chain uses TRBV2 with TRBJ1-1; D is ambiguous. The receptor comes from a human donor with multiple sclerosis. Material for sequencing was CD8+ T cells from PBMCs. The CDR3 DNA reads as TGTGCCAGCAGTGAAGGGTTACGGAGACGGAAAGACACTGAAGCTTTCTTT. Translating it yields CASSEGLRRRKDTEAFF.